This is a list of T cell receptor beta chains from one sample in a study of T cell responses to AZD1222 COVID-19 vaccine. Method: immunoSEQ multiplex PCR; TCRdb's copy keeps in-frame clones and lacks some. The sample includes approximately 170,000 clones, 85% to 90% of them seen just once. The starting material was peripheral blood, obtained on day 0 of AZD1222 vaccination. These receptors were obtained from an adult in good health. Each CDR3 is given with its conserved first and last residue. Each record gives: V gene, CDR3 protein.

TRBV2,CASSGRMGGSNSPLHF
TRBV11-3,CASSLARDRKQYF
TRBV12-3/TRBV12-4,CASSLISETQYF
TRBV4-1,CASSPRDSNYGYTF
TRBV6-1,CASSEGPQGTEAFF
TRBV28,CASSSSRGSYNSPLHF
TRBV9,CASSVMGTGMADTQYF
TRBV13,CASSPGGANTGELFF
TRBV7-2,CASSSNRGYEQYF
TRBV3-1/TRBV3-2,CASSQGGSSLNEQFF
TRBV6-5,CASSLRPANQPQHF
TRBV9,CASSARITDYEQYF
TRBV6-2/TRBV6-3,CASSYSKAYGYTF
TRBV7-6,CASSLYSGIGNQPQHF
TRBV2,CASSGTSGGFYNEQFF
TRBV19,CASSFTMNTEAFF